These 7 T cell receptor beta chains share one sample of origin, sequenced in a study of CD8+ T cells in alopecia areata. Treatment: oral pan-JAK inhibitor, 5-10 mg twice daily. Following extraction, RNA underwent reverse transcription to cDNA, which served as the sequencing template. TCRdb's table, derived via immunoSEQ multiplex PCR, lists solely in-frame clones and lacks some. The table lists about 200,000 clones, roughly two fifths of them singletons. The sample consisted of CD4+ T cells sorted from blood, taken between weeks 30 and 35, from a patient treated with tofacitinib. Receptors originate from a human donor with alopecia areata.

This clone showed up just a few times. J is TRBJ1-2 and V is TRBV2, with 8 nucleotides matching TRBD1. The V segment lost 2 bases and the J segment 2 bases; nucleotides outside the gene matches: 1. Germline CDR1 and CDR2: SNHLY and FYNNEI. This CDR3 comprises 14 residues. CDR3 sequence (DNA): TGTGCCAGCAGTGAAAGACAGGGGAACTATGGCTACACCTTC. It translates to CASSERQGNYGYTF. Filled out from reference TRBV2 and TRBJ1-2, the complete variable domain reads EPEVTQTPSHQVTQMGQEVILRCVPISNHLYFYWYRQILGQKVEFLVSFYNNEISEKSEIFDDQFSVERPDGSNFTLKIRSTKLEDSAMYFCASSERQGNYGYTFGSGTRLTVV.

CDR3 nucleotide sequence: TGCGCCAGCAGCTTACAAGCAGACAGTCGGCTCAGCACAGATACGCAGTATTTT. Translated, it gives CASSLQADSRLSTDTQYF. The chain carries TRBV5-1 and TRBJ2-3; possibly TRBD1 for D (5 bases). The V end was cut by 2 bases, the J end by 0 bases, with 19 bases between. This CDR3 region has 18 residues. The V gene's germline CDR1 is SGHRS and CDR2 YFSETQ.

The chain employs TRBV14 and TRBJ2-7; unclear D gene. CDR3 length: 16 residues. CDR1 is SGHDN and CDR2 is FVKESK in the germline V gene. The V and J ends lost 0 bases and 3 bases respectively, with 15 bases between them. In nucleotides, the CDR3 is TGTGCCAGCAGCCAAGATCGGGTGGGAACGAACTACGAGCAGTACTTC. This sequence encodes CASSQDRVGTNYEQYF.

In this sample, this clone turned up once. This sequence joins TRBV5-6 and TRBJ1-4; D gene ambiguous. This CDR3 contains 14 residues. The V gene's germline CDR1 is SGHDT and CDR2 YYEEEE. V gave up 5 bases and J gave up 4 bases, with 12 bases separating them. CDR3 nucleotide sequence: TGTGCCAGCAGTTTCCCCGGGGTTAATGAAAAACTGTTTTTT. Its protein product is CASSFPGVNEKLFF.

In its sample, this clone was seen a few times. This chain connects TRBV7-3 to TRBJ1-2, with TRBD1 matching over 7 bases. CDR1 and CDR2 (germline): SGHTA, FQGTGA. This CDR3 spans 12 amino acids. V lost 4 bases, J lost 7 bases, and 3 bases stayed unmatched. CDR3 sequence: CASSSRQGGYTF. The CDR3 coding sequence is TGTGCCAGCAGCTCCCGACAGGGTGGCTACACCTTC.

This clone has only a few counts. V gene TRBV7-9 combines with J gene TRBJ2-5, with a tentative D call TRBD2 (6 bases). The CDR3 spans 14 residues. The V gene's germline CDR1 is SEHNR and CDR2 FQNEAQ (reference sequence). Trimming took 7 bases from V and 4 from J, leaving 16 bases between them. The CDR3 nucleotides are TGTGCCAGCACCCGGGGTCCGGGAGTAGAGACCCAGTACTTC. This gives the protein CASTRGPGVETQYF.

This chain connects TRBV28 to TRBJ2-7; 8 bases map to TRBD2. Germline V CDR1 and CDR2: MDHEN, SYDVKM. Unmatched junction bases numbered 3, after V lost 2 bases and J lost 0 bases. This CDR3 has 15 amino acids. CDR3 DNA sequence: TGTGCCAGCAGTTTACAAGCGGGAGTCTCCTACGAGCAGTACTTC. Translated, it gives CASSLQAGVSYEQYF.